These 20 T cell receptor beta chains were all obtained from the same sample, sequenced in a study of regulatory T cells in long-lasting Graves disease. iRepertoire HTBI primers and Arm-PCR of CDR3 regions built TCR beta libraries. TCRdb re-called the multiplex PCR reads through MiXCR, storing one row per CDR3 protein. Here the sample spans some 490,000 distinct CDR3 sequences, 12% being singletons. Time point here: newly diagnosed GD, antithyroid drugs for less than 3 months. There was RNA extracted from PBMCs, and the TCR library was made from it. This sample also appeared in a second study, on T cells in Graves' hyperthyroidism and ophthalmopathy.

The source was peripheral blood mononuclear cells (PBMCs), collected at new diagnosis, from a patient treated with antithyroid drugs. The receptors were gathered from a woman in her 30s with Graves disease.

The chain has TRBV6-1 and TRBJ2-1; D may be TRBD2 (5 bases). CDR3 length: 14 amino acids. The germline V gene has CDR1 MNHNS and CDR2 SASEGT. V lost 6 bases to trimming and J lost 8 bases, with 17 bases between them. For the CDR3, the DNA is TGTGCCAGCAGCCACTCCCAGCCGGGGTATGAGCAGTTCTTC. Translating it yields CASSHSQPGYEQFF.

This clonotype was recorded at least ten times. The chain links TRBV28 to TRBJ1-2, with TRBD1 matching over 9 bases. The CDR3 loop spans 17 amino acids. Germline CDR1 is MDHEN and CDR2 is SYDVKM. V trimming: 2 bases; J trimming: 4 bases; junction bases outside the gene matches: 11. For the CDR3, the DNA is TGTGCCAGCAGTTTAACGACAGGGGGGACCCCGGGCTATGGCTACACCTTC. Its protein product is CASSLTTGGTPGYGYTF.

The V gene is TRBV3-1, the J gene TRBJ2-5; 7 nucleotides match TRBD2. Germline V CDR1 and CDR2: LGHDT, YNNKEL (reference sequence). This CDR3 spans 14 amino acids. Trimming cost V 0 bases and J 5 bases; bases outside gene matches: 3. The CDR3 protein is CASSQDMGGETQYF. The CDR3 DNA reads as TGTGCCAGCAGCCAAGATATGGGAGGGGAGACCCAGTACTTC.

This clonotype has just a few counts. In nucleotides, the CDR3 is TGTGCCAGCAGCTTAGGCGGGAGGGCCGACAATGAGCAGTTCTTC. Its protein product is CASSLGGRADNEQFF. This sequence joins TRBV7-9 and TRBJ2-1; 9 positions agree with TRBD2. J lost 5 bases, V lost 1 base, and 3 bases had no gene match. CDR1 SEHNR and CDR2 FQNEAQ come from the germline V gene (reference sequence). This CDR3 region has 15 residues.

This clonotype was seen many times. CDR3 DNA sequence: TGTGCCAGCACCCAGGGCTCATCAGATACGCAGTATTTT. Amino acid sequence: CASTQGSSDTQYF. The J gene is TRBJ2-3, the V gene TRBV27, with a tentative D call TRBD1 (5 bases). The CDR3 has 13 residues. Trimming removed 7 bases from V and 4 bases from J, with 12 bases in between. Germline loops: CDR1 MNHEY, CDR2 SMNVEV (reference sequence).

This clonotype appeared many times. This chain uses TRBV12-3 or TRBV12-4 with TRBJ2-3, with TRBD2 matching 8 bases. Trimming removed 6 bases from V and 2 bases from J; junction bases left unmatched: 13. CDR3 length: 17 amino acids. The CDR3 protein is CASSLGGVAGFTDTQYF. The CDR3 DNA is TGTGCCAGCAGCCTCGGGGGGGTAGCGGGGTTCACAGATACGCAGTATTTT.

This clonotype was seen at least ten times. The chain links TRBV2 to TRBJ1-4; the D gene is possibly TRBD1 (5 bases). The germline V gene has CDR1 SNHLY and CDR2 FYNNEI. CDR3 length: 13 residues. Trimming took 4 bases from V and 7 from J, leaving 10 bases between them. The CDR3 sequence is CASSGEGREKLFF. CDR3 coding DNA: TGTGCCAGCAGTGGCGAGGGACGTGAAAAACTGTTTTTT.

This clonotype has a count of ten or more. This chain connects TRBV11-3 to TRBJ1-1; D possibly corresponds to TRBD1 (5 bases). V lost 6 bases, J lost 11 bases, and 13 bases lay in between. CDR1 and CDR2 from the germline V gene are SGHNT and YENEEA. The CDR3 sequence is 11 residues long. CDR3 sequence reads: CASSIGTIAFF. The CDR3 bases are TGTGCCAGCAGTATAGGGACGATCGCTTTCTTT.

The sample holds many counts of this clonotype. V is TRBV20-1 and J is TRBJ2-3, with 9 positions matching TRBD2. Germline trimming cut 4 bases from V and 5 bases from J; bases unmatched to any gene: 7. The length of the CDR3 is 14 residues. Per the germline V gene, CDR1 is DFQATT and CDR2 is SNEGSKA (reference sequence). The DNA for the CDR3 is TGCAGTGCTACGCTAGCGGGAATTGGAGATACGCAGTATTTT. Protein sequence: CSATLAGIGDTQYF.

The rearrangement uses TRBV6-5 and TRBJ1-1; D is ambiguous. V dropped 5 bases and J dropped 11 bases, with 21 bases sitting between them. The length of the CDR3 is 14 residues. The germline V gene has CDR1 MNHEY and CDR2 SVGAGI. The CDR3 nucleotides read TGTGCCAGCAGTACTGGGGTAACATCTCGGTATGCTTTCTTT. Its translation: CASSTGVTSRYAFF.

This clonotype was seen many times. V gene TRBV20-1 combines with J gene TRBJ2-1; D possibly corresponds to TRBD2 (7 bases). The CDR3 is made up of 14 amino acids. Trimming removed 4 bases at V and 1 base at J, with 11 bases between. Germline-derived CDR1 and CDR2 are DFQATT and SNEGSKA (reference sequence). The CDR3 DNA reads TGCAGTGCTAAGGGGGGGGGTTCCTACAATGAGCAGTTCTTC. This sequence encodes CSAKGGGSYNEQFF.

There are many counts of this clonotype. V usage is TRBV7-9 and J usage is TRBJ2-5; TRBD1 agrees at 11 bases. The CDR3 totals 15 residues. Losses at the gene ends were 1 base for V and 5 bases for J; bases not matched to a gene: 3. CDR1 is SEHNR, CDR2 FQNEAQ, per germline (reference sequence). CDR3 in amino acids: CASSLGTGGLETQYF. CDR3 bases: TGTGCCAGCAGCTTAGGGACAGGGGGCTTGGAGACCCAGTACTTC.

The table lists this clonotype with many counts. This rearrangement joins TRBV18 to TRBJ2-3; tentatively, D is TRBD1 (5 bases). V lost 2 bases to trimming and J lost 2 bases, with 11 bases between them. Per the germline V gene, CDR1 is KGHSH and CDR2 is LQKENI. The CDR3 has 15 residues. CDR3 sequence reads: CASSPGADLTDTQYF. The DNA for the CDR3 is TGTGCCAGCTCACCAGGGGCAGACCTCACAGATACGCAGTATTTT.

The table lists this clonotype with many counts. This chain uses TRBV9 with TRBJ2-5; D tentatively reads TRBD1 or TRBD2 (5 bases each). V lost 0 bases, J lost 1 base, and 10 bases lay in between. CDR1 is SGDLS and CDR2 is YYNGEE in the germline V gene. This CDR3 comprises 15 residues. In DNA form, the CDR3 reads TGTGCCAGCAGCGTAGGGTGGGGGAGCCAAGAGACCCAGTACTTC. The encoded protein is CASSVGWGSQETQYF.

This clonotype was seen more than once but under ten times. The V and J genes are TRBV6-2 or TRBV6-3 and TRBJ2-7; 10 positions agree with TRBD2. The V segment lost 2 bases and the J segment 4 bases; nucleotides outside the gene matches: 8. Germline CDR1 MNHEY, CDR2 SVGEGT. CDR3 length equals 16 residues. CDR3 region: CASSYRASGSSYEQYF. CDR3 DNA: TGTGCCAGCAGTTACCGGGCTAGCGGGAGCAGTTACGAGCAGTACTTC.

This clonotype has a count of ten or more. The CDR3 DNA reads TGTGCCAGCAGTCTGGAGCGGGCGAACACCGGGGAGCTGTTTTTT. This gives the protein CASSLERANTGELFF. The genes are TRBV2 and TRBJ2-2; a weak D match, TRBD2 (6 bases). V was shortened by 5 bases and J by 0 bases, with 10 bases between the two germline ends. Per the germline V gene, CDR1 is SNHLY and CDR2 is FYNNEI. The CDR3 totals 15 residues.

This clonotype turned up a few times. The J gene is TRBJ2-4, the V gene TRBV19, with D uncertain. Trimming took off 7 bases at V and 6 bases at J, with 13 bases between the two ends. This CDR3 has 13 amino acids. Germline V gene sequence: CDR1 LNHDA, CDR2 SQIVND (reference sequence). The CDR3 region is CASTPPPGNIQYF. In DNA, the CDR3 is TGTGCCAGTACCCCCCCCCCGGGAAACATTCAGTACTTC.

For this clonotype: This may come from a read error, since a much larger clone is one base off. No conserved phenylalanine or tryptophan ends this CDR3, so it is likely a read error. This chain connects TRBV18 to TRBJ2-1; the D is unclear. The J call is doubtful: the DNA matches TRBJ2-5 better. This CDR3 is 14 amino acids long. Germline V gene sequence: CDR1 KGHSH, CDR2 LQKENI. For the CDR3, the DNA is TGTGCCAGCTCACCGTATAAGAACCAAGAGACCCAGTACCTC. This encodes CASSPYKNQETQYL.

The CDR3 DNA is TGTGCCAGCAGTGCCCCAGGGAACACTGAAGCTTTCTTT. Translation: CASSAPGNTEAFF. The chain carries TRBV6-1 and TRBJ1-1, with D uncertain. Germline V gene sequence: CDR1 MNHNS, CDR2 SASEGT. V gave up 4 bases and J gave up 1 base, with 7 bases separating them. The CDR3 has 13 residues.

The chain joins TRBV20-1 to TRBJ2-1; the match to TRBD1 covers 9 bases. The CDR3 sequence is 14 residues long. With 6 bases clipped from V and 4 bases from J, the junction kept 7 bases outside the gene matches. Germline CDR1 is DFQATT and CDR2 is SNEGSKA (reference sequence). The CDR3 nucleotides read TGCAGTGCAACCGGGACAGGGAGATACAATGAGCAGTTCTTC. It translates to CSATGTGRYNEQFF.